Below, one T cell receptor beta chain is given with its context. Its specificity is not known. This entry comes from a study of cytomegalovirus exposure and HLA in healthy donors. In nominal health when sampled, donors likely had unrecorded immune exposures nonetheless. With 60 Vbeta and 13 Jbeta primers, the PCR was carried out. Assay used: immunoSEQ multiplex PCR; TCRdb lists only in-frame clones, some missing. The table includes about 150,000 clones, around 70% detected once. The germline V and J ends were trimmed by 4 bases and 4 bases, with 13 bases remaining between them. The CDR3 spans 14 residues. CDR1 SEHNR and CDR2 FQNEAQ come from the germline V gene (reference sequence). Study findings and constraints: In an earlier analysis, in some 540 donors, most V segments appeared productive either ~87% or ~30% of the time. Generally TCR sequences proved uncommon, though certain public TCRs appeared in numerous donors. In a later analysis, across HLA loci, associated TCR counts were highest for DRB1, lowest for HLA-C.

Sequenced sample: PBMCs. This TCR came from an older woman in good health and CMV-seropositive. V and J are TRBV7-9 and TRBJ1-2; weak D call: TRBD1 (5 bases). The CDR3 nucleotides read TGTGCCAGCAGCTCCCAGACAGTGAGCTATGGCTACACCTTC. It specifies CASSSQTVSYGYTF. Full variable domain (missing parts from reference TRBV7-9 and TRBJ1-2): DTGVSQNPRHKITKRGQNVTFRCDPISEHNRLYWYRQTLGQGPEFLTYFQNEAQLEKSRLLSDRFSAERPKGSFSTLEIQRTEQGDSAMYLCASSSQTVSYGYTFGSGTRLTVV.